The table lists the clone carrying this T cell receptor (beta chain) with many counts. RNA transcripts served as template for amplifying TCR beta CDR3 sequences. Following a first-round RT-PCR that used HTBI primers, a second-round multiplex PCR was carried out. TCRdb re-derived calls from the multiplex PCR reads in MiXCR, one entry per CDR3 protein. This sample has 220,000 or so distinct CDR3 sequences, with approximately 21% found just once. This record comes from a study of Graves' ophthalmopathy and Graves' hyperthyroidism. The junction had 15 bases not matched to a gene; V was cut back by 5 bases and J by 6 bases. CDR1 is SQVTM, CDR2 ANQGSEA, per germline. The CDR3 totals 15 residues.

The sample consisted of peripheral blood. V is TRBV29-1 and J is TRBJ1-1; TRBD1 matches 7 bases. The clonotype originates from a woman in her 50s with Graves' ophthalmopathy. The CDR3 region is CSVMGQNTGLAEAFF. In nucleotides, the CDR3 is TGCAGCGTTATGGGACAGAACACGGGCTTGGCTGAAGCTTTCTTT.